Sequencing of this T cell receptor beta chain was carried out in a study of blood T cell repertoires in COVID-19. Overall study: Sites in the United States, Italy and Spain provided acute and convalescent COVID-19 samples. Sample material is recorded as cDNA or gDNA derived from T cells, B-cell-depleted T cells, or PBMCs.

This clone was detected a few times. Per the study methods: For nucleated cells, counts were estimated from reference gene primer amplification. TCRdb keeps only in-frame clones here, not all; method: immunoSEQ multiplex PCR. Clone size and the V and J calls come from that table; the DNA yielded D and trimming. The table shows approximately 190,000 clones, with 88% occurring only once. Unmatched junction bases numbered 11, after V lost 5 bases and J lost 4 bases. The length of the CDR3 is 16 residues. Looked up from germline, CDR1 is KGHDR and CDR2 is SFDVKD. The TCR comes from a woman aged 40 to 49 who had recovered from COVID-19. The chain joins TRBV24-1 to TRBJ2-3; 7 bases line up with TRBD2. Sample: peripheral blood. This CDR3 is CATSGVGGPSSDTQYF. The CDR3 DNA reads as TGTGCCACCAGTGGAGTGGGAGGGCCCTCATCAGATACGCAGTATTTT.